The text below deals with one T cell receptor beta chain. These data are taken from a study of blood T cell repertoires in COVID-19. The CDR3 extends over 13 amino acids. Germline CDR1 reads MNHEY; CDR2 reads SVGAGI. V was shortened by 5 bases and J by 11 bases, with 18 bases between the two germline ends. This table comes from immunoSEQ multiplex PCR, and its TCRdb copy is limited to in-frame clones, with some not included. The sample comprises about 130,000 clones, approximately 81% of which are singletons, and about 40% rests with the top ten. The material sequenced was peripheral blood. This sequence was found in a man aged 40-49 years with active or convalescent COVID-19. The rearrangement uses TRBV6-5 and TRBJ1-1, with D possibly matching TRBD1 (6 bases). Here the CDR3 reads CASSPGAQRGAFF. The CDR3 DNA is TGTGCCAGCAGTCCGGGGGCCCAGCGGGGGGCTTTCTTT.